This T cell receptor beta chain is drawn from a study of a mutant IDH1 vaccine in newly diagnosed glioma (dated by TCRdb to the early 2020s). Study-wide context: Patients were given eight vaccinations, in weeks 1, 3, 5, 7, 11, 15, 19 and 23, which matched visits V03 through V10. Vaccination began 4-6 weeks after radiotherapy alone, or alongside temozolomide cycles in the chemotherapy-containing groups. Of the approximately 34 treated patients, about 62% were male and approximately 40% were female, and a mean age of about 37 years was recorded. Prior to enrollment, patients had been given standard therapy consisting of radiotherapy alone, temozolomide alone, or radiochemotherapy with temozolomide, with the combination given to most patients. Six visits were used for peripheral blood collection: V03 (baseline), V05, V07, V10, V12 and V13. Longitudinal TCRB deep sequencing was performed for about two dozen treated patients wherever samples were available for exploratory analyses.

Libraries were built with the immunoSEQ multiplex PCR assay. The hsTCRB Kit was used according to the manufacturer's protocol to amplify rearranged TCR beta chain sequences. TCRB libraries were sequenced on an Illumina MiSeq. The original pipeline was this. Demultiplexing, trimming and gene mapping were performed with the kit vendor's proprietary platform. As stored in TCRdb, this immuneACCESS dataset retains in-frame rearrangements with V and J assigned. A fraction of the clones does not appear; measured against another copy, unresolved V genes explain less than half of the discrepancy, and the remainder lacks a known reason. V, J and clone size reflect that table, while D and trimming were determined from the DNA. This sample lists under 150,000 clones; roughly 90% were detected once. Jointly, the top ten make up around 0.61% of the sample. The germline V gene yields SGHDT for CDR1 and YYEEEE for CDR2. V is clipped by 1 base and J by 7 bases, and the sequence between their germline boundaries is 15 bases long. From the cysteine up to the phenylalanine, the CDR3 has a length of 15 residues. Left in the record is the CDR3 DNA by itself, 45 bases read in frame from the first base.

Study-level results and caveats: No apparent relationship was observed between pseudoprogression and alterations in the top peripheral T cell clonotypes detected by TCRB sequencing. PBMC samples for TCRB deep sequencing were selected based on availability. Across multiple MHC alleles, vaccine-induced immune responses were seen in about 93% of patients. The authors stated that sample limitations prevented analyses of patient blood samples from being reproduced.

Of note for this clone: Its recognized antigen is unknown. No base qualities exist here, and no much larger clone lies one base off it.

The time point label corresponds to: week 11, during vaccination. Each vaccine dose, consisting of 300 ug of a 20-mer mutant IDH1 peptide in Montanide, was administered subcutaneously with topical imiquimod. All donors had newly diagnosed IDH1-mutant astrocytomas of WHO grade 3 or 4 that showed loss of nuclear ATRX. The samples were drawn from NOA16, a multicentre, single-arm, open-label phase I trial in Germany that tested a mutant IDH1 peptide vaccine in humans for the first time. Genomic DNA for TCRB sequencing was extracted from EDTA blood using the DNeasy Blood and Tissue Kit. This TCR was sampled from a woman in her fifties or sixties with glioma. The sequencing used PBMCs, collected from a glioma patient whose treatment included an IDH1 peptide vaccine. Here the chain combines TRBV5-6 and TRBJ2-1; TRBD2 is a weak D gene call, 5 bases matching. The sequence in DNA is TGTGCCAGCAGCTTGCGAGAGGGCCTGACGAATGAGCAGTTCTTC. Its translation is CASSLREGLTNEQFF.